Each of the 14 T cell receptor beta chains below was sequenced from the same sample in a study of CD8 T cells in ankylosing spondylitis. Study results and limitations: What seemed typical of ankylosing spondylitis blood was a TCR beta motif built from several highly homologous variants.

These receptors' targets are unknown. MiXCR was run by TCRdb on the 5' RACE reads, yielding one entry per CDR3 protein. This sample has about 540,000 distinct CDR3 sequences; approximately 12% occur once, and the top ten carry 6.5% to 7%. Source material: blood, either unsorted or a sorted T cell fraction (not recorded which). All receptors derive from a male donor with ankylosing spondylitis.

The rearrangement links TRBV5-1 to TRBJ2-1; 9 bases are a match to TRBD1. Germline trimming cut 2 bases from V and 9 bases from J; bases unmatched to any gene: 3. Per the germline V gene, CDR1 is SGHRS and CDR2 is YFSETQ. The CDR3 is 13 residues long. The chain's CDR3 is CASSLNRGLEQFF. The CDR3 DNA reads TGCGCCAGCAGCTTAAACAGGGGGCTTGAGCAGTTCTTC.

The chain combines TRBV18 with TRBJ2-5; 7 positions match TRBD2. Unmatched junction bases numbered 6, after V lost 5 bases and J lost 0 bases. CDR1 is KGHSH and CDR2 is LQKENI in the germline V gene. This CDR3 has 15 amino acids. CDR3 region: CASSLTSSYQETQYF. Here the CDR3 DNA reads TGTGCCAGCTCATTGACTAGCAGTTACCAAGAGACCCAGTACTTC.

The rearrangement joins TRBV13 to TRBJ2-7; a weak D match, TRBD2 (5 bases). CDR1 and CDR2 from the germline V gene are PRHDT and FYEKMQ (reference sequence). The CDR3 consists of 13 residues. V lost 2 bases to trimming and J lost 6 bases, with 11 bases between them. This chain's CDR3 is CASSLYLASEQYV. For the CDR3, the DNA is TGTGCCAGCAGCTTATATTTAGCGTCCGAGCAGTACGTC.

This clonotype was counted many times. J is TRBJ1-1 and V is TRBV12-3 or TRBV12-4, with D perhaps matching TRBD1 (6 bases). The CDR3 contains 16 residues. V gave up 4 bases and J gave up 5 bases, with 20 bases separating them. CDR3 amino acids: CASSWGAAAVKTEAFF. The CDR3 DNA follows: TGTGCCAGCAGTTGGGGGGCAGCGGCGGTAAAAACTGAAGCTTTCTTT.

This clonotype appeared many times. The chain recombines TRBV7-8 with TRBJ1-1; unclear D gene. The CDR3 totals 15 residues. With 7 bases removed from V and 0 bases from J, the gap between germline ends came to 15 bases. Germline CDR1 is SGHVS and CDR2 is FQNEAQ. CDR3 sequence: CASNSLSSVNTEAFF. CDR3 in DNA: TGTGCCAGCAACTCATTGTCCTCCGTGAACACTGAAGCTTTCTTT.

In this sample, this clonotype turned up a few times. This sequence joins TRBV5-1 and TRBJ2-2, with D possibly matching TRBD2 (5 bases). CDR3 length: 14 residues. With 4 bases removed from V and 6 bases from J, the gap between germline ends came to 13 bases. Germline V gives CDR1 SGHRS, CDR2 YFSETQ. The CDR3 is CASSLIEGSGELFF. The CDR3 DNA sequence: TGCGCCAGCAGCCTAATAGAGGGTTCCGGGGAGCTGTTTTTT.

The chain has TRBV12-3 or TRBV12-4 and TRBJ1-1, with D possibly matching TRBD1 (6 bases). The CDR3 spans 12 residues. Trimming left V 6 bases short and J 11 bases short, with 16 bases between. The CDR3: CASSPSDSRAFF. CDR3 DNA: TGTGCCAGCAGCCCCTCGGACAGCCGGGCTTTCTTT.

The chain combines TRBV5-4 with TRBJ2-1; no reliable D call. Trimming removed 4 bases from V and 2 bases from J, with 10 bases in between. The CDR3 has 14 residues. From germline, CDR1 is SGHNT and CDR2 YYREEE (reference sequence). The CDR3 region is CASSGRTTYNEQFF. The CDR3 bases are TGTGCCAGCAGCGGACGGACCACCTACAATGAGCAGTTCTTC.

Only a few counts were recorded for this clonotype. V usage is TRBV29-1 and J usage is TRBJ1-2; D perhaps matches TRBD1 (5 bases). Per germline, CDR1 SQVTM and CDR2 ANQGSEA. The CDR3 consists of 13 residues. Trimming took 3 bases from V and 2 from J, leaving 10 bases between them. The CDR3 sequence: CSVDGALNYGYTF. DNA of the CDR3: TGCAGCGTTGACGGGGCCCTAAACTATGGCTACACCTTC.

The CDR3 loop is CASRNRDTFSNQPQHF. CDR3 bases: TGTGCCAGCAGAAACCGGGACACATTTAGCAATCAGCCCCAGCATTTT. The chain uses TRBV6-1 and TRBJ1-5; tentatively, D is TRBD1 (6 bases). CDR1 and CDR2 from the germline V gene are MNHNS and SASEGT. V shed 6 bases and J shed 0 bases, with 15 bases lying between them. The CDR3 is 16 residues long.

Many counts were recorded for this clonotype. The chain links TRBV7-9 to TRBJ2-1; TRBD1 aligns across 10 bases. V shed 7 bases, J shed 8 bases, and the junction held 11 bases outside the gene matches. Germline CDR1 is SEHNR and CDR2 is FQNEAQ (reference sequence). The CDR3 consists of 15 residues. This CDR3 is CASMILGQGKDEQFF. For the CDR3, the DNA is TGTGCCAGCATGATCCTGGGACAGGGGAAGGATGAGCAGTTCTTC. Supplemented by reference TRBV7-9 and TRBJ2-1, the full variable domain reads DTGVSQNPRHKITKRGQNVTFRCDPISEHNRLYWYRQTLGQGPEFLTYFQNEAQLEKSRLLSDRFSAERPKGSFSTLEIQRTEQGDSAMYLCASMILGQGKDEQFFGPGTRLTVL.

The rearrangement uses TRBV20-1 and TRBJ2-1, with no clear D. The V gene's germline CDR1 is DFQATT and CDR2 SNEGSKA (reference sequence). This CDR3 spans 12 amino acids. Trimming left V 2 bases short and J 9 bases short, with 11 bases between. CDR3 bases: TGCAGTGCTAGATCCCCGTATGGTGAGCAGTTCTTC. Amino acids: CSARSPYGEQFF.

The CDR3 DNA sequence: TGTGCCAGCAGCACATTGGGGGAGGGGTTGGTCTATGGCTACACCTTC. This translates into CASSTLGEGLVYGYTF. The chain has TRBV12-3 or TRBV12-4 and TRBJ1-2; D is possibly TRBD1 (5 bases). V lost 6 bases, J lost 4 bases, and 21 bases lay in between. The CDR3 covers 16 residues.

The chain recombines TRBV10-2 with TRBJ2-7; 12 nucleotides agree with TRBD2. The CDR3 loop spans 16 amino acids. Trimming at V came to 4 bases and at J to 3 bases, leaving 7 bases not matched to a gene. CDR1 WSHSY and CDR2 SAAADI come from the germline V gene. The CDR3 DNA is TGCGCCAGCAGTGTGGGACTAGCGGGTTCGGGCTACGAGCAGTACTTC. Translation: CASSVGLAGSGYEQYF.